This passage covers 2 T cell receptor beta chains from one sample sequenced in a study of blood T cell repertoires in COVID-19. Profiled with immunoSEQ multiplex PCR; TCRdb holds only in-frame clones, not every one. This repertoire shows about 270,000 clones, around nine tenths found once; its top ten account for approximately 8.2%. The specimen was peripheral blood. The receptor set was obtained from a man in his forties with active or convalescent COVID-19.

The chain joins TRBV30 to TRBJ1-2; maybe TRBD1 (6 bases). Trimming shortened V by 5 bases and J by 7 bases, and 32 bases separated the two germline ends. The CDR3 is made up of 18 amino acids. Germline CDR1 GTSNPN, CDR2 SVGIG (reference sequence). In DNA form, the CDR3 reads TGTGCCTGGCTTAGAAAGGCTGGGACACCCGCCGGAGTTGTTGGCTACACCTTC. Translating gives CAWLRKAGTPAGVVGYTF.

This chain joins TRBV5-1 and TRBJ2-5; tentative D call: TRBD1 (7 bases). The CDR3 sequence is 14 residues long. In germline, CDR1 is SGHRS, CDR2 YFSETQ. Trimming took off 4 bases at V and 5 bases at J, with 15 bases between the two ends. The CDR3 protein is CASSTGQEGETQYF. CDR3 DNA sequence: TGCGCCAGCAGCACTGGACAGGAGGGTGAGACCCAGTACTTC.